One and the same sample provided the 13 T cell receptor beta chains below, sequenced in a study of blood T cell repertoires in COVID-19. The protocol was immunoSEQ multiplex PCR, while the TCRdb copy is restricted to in-frame clones and leaves out a portion. The table shows about 240,000 clones, with roughly 87% occurring only once. The sequenced sample was PBMCs or T cells enriched from blood (not recorded which). All receptors derive from a woman aged 30 to 39 with acute COVID-19.

The chain links TRBV7-9 to TRBJ2-1, with D possibly being TRBD2 (5 bases). This CDR3 has 13 amino acids. The germline CDR1 and CDR2 sequences are SEHNR and FQNEAQ (reference sequence). Trimming removed 8 bases at V and 4 bases at J, with 12 bases between. CDR3 protein: CASLPTGYNEQFF. CDR3 DNA: TGTGCCAGCTTACCGACGGGATACAATGAGCAGTTCTTC. Filled out from reference TRBV7-9 and TRBJ2-1, the complete variable domain reads DTGVSQNPRHKITKRGQNVTFRCDPISEHNRLYWYRQTLGQGPEFLTYFQNEAQLEKSRLLSDRFSAERPKGSFSTLEIQRTEQGDSAMYLCASLPTGYNEQFFGPGTRLTVL.

V and J are TRBV5-1 and TRBJ2-2; 8 bases are a match to TRBD1. This CDR3 is 16 amino acids long. Unmatched junction bases numbered 7, after V lost 4 bases and J lost 2 bases. Germline V CDR1 and CDR2: SGHRS, YFSETQ. DNA for the CDR3: TGCGCCAGCAGCAGGGATGGACAGGGAAACACCGGGGAGCTGTTTTTT. This encodes CASSRDGQGNTGELFF.

The chain couples TRBV29-1 to TRBJ2-3; D perhaps matches TRBD2 (5 bases). Germline loops: CDR1 SQVTM, CDR2 ANQGSEA. V was trimmed by 6 bases and J by 2 bases, leaving 12 bases between them. The CDR3 runs to 13 residues. The CDR3 bases are TGCAGCGTGCCCAGCGGACCCACAGATACGCAGTATTTT. Translation gives CSVPSGPTDTQYF.

This sequence joins TRBV27 and TRBJ2-1; 8 bases agree with TRBD1. The CDR3 runs to 15 residues. Germline CDR1 MNHEY, CDR2 SMNVEV (reference sequence). Trimming took 4 bases from V and 4 from J; bases not matched to a gene: 6. The CDR3 DNA reads as TGTGCCAGCAGTTACCCGGGACAGGAATACAATGAGCAGTTCTTC. Translation: CASSYPGQEYNEQFF.

This sequence joins TRBV19 and TRBJ1-5; no clear D gene. This CDR3 has 13 amino acids. The germline gives CDR1 LNHDA, CDR2 SQIVND (reference sequence). V was cut by 3 bases and J by 5 bases, with 8 bases left in between. The CDR3 is CASSIEFYQPQHF. The CDR3 DNA reads as TGTGCCAGTAGTATTGAGTTCTATCAGCCCCAGCATTTT.

This chain uses TRBV28 with TRBJ1-5; D remains ambiguous. The V and J ends lost 7 bases and 0 bases respectively, with 10 bases between them. The CDR3 extends over 14 amino acids. The V gene's germline CDR1 is MDHEN and CDR2 SYDVKM. This CDR3 reads CASNEVNSNQPQHF. DNA of the CDR3: TGTGCCAGCAATGAGGTGAATAGCAATCAGCCCCAGCATTTT.

The chain has TRBV13 and TRBJ1-1; tentatively, D is TRBD1 (6 bases). Trimming removed 4 bases from V and 1 base from J, with 16 bases in between. CDR3 length: 16 amino acids. The germline CDR1 and CDR2 sequences are PRHDT and FYEKMQ (reference sequence). CDR3 DNA sequence: TGTGCCAGCAGCTCAACCGACCAGGGGAGGAACACTGAAGCTTTCTTT. Translating gives CASSSTDQGRNTEAFF.

The CDR3, as DNA: TGTGCCAGCACTCCTTGGAACACTGAAGCTTTCTTT. Amino acid sequence: CASTPWNTEAFF. The chain combines TRBV12-3 or TRBV12-4 with TRBJ1-1, with D unresolved. V lost 7 bases to trimming and J lost 1 base, with 7 bases between them. The CDR3 is made up of 12 amino acids.

The chain employs TRBV12-5 and TRBJ1-3; D gene unclear. Germline V gene lookup returns CDR1 LGHNT and CDR2 FRNRAP. Trimming pared 3 bases from V and 0 bases from J, leaving 15 bases between. CDR3 length: 17 amino acids. The CDR3 loop is CASGLSPNSDSGNTIYF. The CDR3 bases are TGTGCTAGTGGTTTATCACCGAACTCCGACTCTGGAAACACCATATATTTT.

The rearrangement uses TRBV4-1 and TRBJ1-4; D is unclear. The CDR3 length is 12 residues. Per the germline V gene, CDR1 is MGHRA and CDR2 is YSYEKL. V was pared by 6 bases and J by 8 bases, with 10 bases between. The CDR3, as DNA: TGCGCCAGCAGGAGGGTTGGCGAAAAACTGTTTTTT. This translates into CASRRVGEKLFF.

This clone was detected only once. The chain combines TRBV19 with TRBJ1-5; D unclear. This CDR3 contains 15 residues. Trimming pared 3 bases from V and 4 bases from J, leaving 13 bases between. In germline, CDR1 is LNHDA, CDR2 SQIVND (reference sequence). CDR3 DNA sequence: TGTGCCAGTAGTATTAGCAGAGGGCCTAATCAGCCCCAGCATTTT. Translated, it gives CASSISRGPNQPQHF.

This chain joins TRBV10-3 and TRBJ2-1, with 9 bases aligning to TRBD2. V gave up 11 bases and J gave up 0 bases; unmatched junction bases: 14. Germline CDR1 reads ENHRY; CDR2 reads SYGVKD. This CDR3 region has 17 residues. The CDR3 DNA is TGTGCCTTCCCCGGCCCTAGCGGGGTTAGCTCCTACAATGAGCAGTTCTTC. Residues: CAFPGPSGVSSYNEQFF.

The genes are TRBV19 and TRBJ1-2; D is uncertain. This CDR3 is 15 amino acids long. The V and J ends lost 7 bases and 0 bases respectively, with 15 bases between them. Germline loops: CDR1 LNHDA, CDR2 SQIVND (reference sequence). In DNA form, the CDR3 reads TGTGCCAGTACCAGAGGGCGGAGCACTAACTATGGCTACACCTTC. The encoded protein is CASTRGRSTNYGYTF.